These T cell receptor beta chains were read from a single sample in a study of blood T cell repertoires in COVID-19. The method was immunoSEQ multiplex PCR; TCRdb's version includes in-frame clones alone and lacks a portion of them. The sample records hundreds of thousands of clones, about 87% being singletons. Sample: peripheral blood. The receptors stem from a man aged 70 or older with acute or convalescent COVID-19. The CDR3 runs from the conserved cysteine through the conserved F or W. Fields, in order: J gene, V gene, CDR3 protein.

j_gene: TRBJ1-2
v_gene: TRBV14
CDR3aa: CASSQDTGGRGGYTF

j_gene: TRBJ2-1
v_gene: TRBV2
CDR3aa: CASRERESSYNEQFF

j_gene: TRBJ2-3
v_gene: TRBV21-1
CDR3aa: CASSKARHLQCTDTQYF

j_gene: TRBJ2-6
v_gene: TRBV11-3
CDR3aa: CASSPGQSGANVLTF

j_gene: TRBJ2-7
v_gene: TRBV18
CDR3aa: CASSPGTSDVGEQYF

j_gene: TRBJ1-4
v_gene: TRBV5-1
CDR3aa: CASSSSGTGGSNEKLFF

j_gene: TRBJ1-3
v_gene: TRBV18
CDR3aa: CASSPDRVSGNTIYF

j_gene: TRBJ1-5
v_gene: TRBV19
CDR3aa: CASSIRQGAVNQPQHF

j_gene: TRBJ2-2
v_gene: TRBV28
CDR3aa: CASSPGTLYTGELFF

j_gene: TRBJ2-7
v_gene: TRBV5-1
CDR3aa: CASSLGDRGSEQYF

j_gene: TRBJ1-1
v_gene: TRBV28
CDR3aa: CASSFVQGGTEAFF

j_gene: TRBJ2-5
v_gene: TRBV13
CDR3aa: CASSPSRSGQPGETQYF

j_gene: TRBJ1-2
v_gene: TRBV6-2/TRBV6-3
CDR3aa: CASSYRGYGYTF

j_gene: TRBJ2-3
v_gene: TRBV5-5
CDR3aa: CASHGTGGWDTQYF

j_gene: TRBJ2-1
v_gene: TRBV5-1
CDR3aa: CASSLPSREQFF

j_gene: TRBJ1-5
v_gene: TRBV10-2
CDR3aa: CASRETGVMDQPQHF

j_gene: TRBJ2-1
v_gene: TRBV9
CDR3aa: CASSTSGGTAGYNEQFF

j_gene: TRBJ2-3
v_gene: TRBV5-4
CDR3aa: CASRQDTDTQYF

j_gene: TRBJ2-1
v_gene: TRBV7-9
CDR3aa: CASSLAGGPSNEQFF

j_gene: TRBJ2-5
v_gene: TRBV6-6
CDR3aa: CASRGQGRSFETQYF

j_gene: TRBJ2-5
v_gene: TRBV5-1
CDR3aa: CASSLGGVQETQYF

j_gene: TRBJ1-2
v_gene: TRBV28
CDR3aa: CASRLGQGGYGYTF

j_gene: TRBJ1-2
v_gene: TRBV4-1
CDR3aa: CASSPPATWSYTF

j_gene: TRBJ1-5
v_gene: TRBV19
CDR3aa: CASSPVDRGNQPQHF

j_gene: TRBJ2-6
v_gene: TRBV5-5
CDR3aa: CASSLAGTGYSGANVLTF

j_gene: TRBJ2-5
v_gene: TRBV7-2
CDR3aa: CASSFGGGWETQYF

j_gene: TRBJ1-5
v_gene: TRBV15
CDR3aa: CATSRAGDRGNQPQHF

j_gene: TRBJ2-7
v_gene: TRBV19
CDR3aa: CASSILGGERYEQYF

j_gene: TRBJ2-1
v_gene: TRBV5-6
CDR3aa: CASSFQQGLGEQFF

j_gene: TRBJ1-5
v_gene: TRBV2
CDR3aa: CASRWRVGSNQPQHF

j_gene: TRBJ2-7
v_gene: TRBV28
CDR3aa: CASSLTRPPYEQYF

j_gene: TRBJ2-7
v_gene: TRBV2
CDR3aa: CASSEAKAGGGRISYF

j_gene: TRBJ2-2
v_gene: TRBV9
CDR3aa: CASSDRQGPTGELFF

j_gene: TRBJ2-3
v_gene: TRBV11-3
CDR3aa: CASSLGHAAGDRTDTQYF

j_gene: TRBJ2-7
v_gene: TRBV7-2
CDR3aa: CASSQTRSRTYEQYF

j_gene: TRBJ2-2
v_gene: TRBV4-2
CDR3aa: CASSRTQGSSGGELFF

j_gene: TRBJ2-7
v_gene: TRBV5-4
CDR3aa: CASSSQYEQYF

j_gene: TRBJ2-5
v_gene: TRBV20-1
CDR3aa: CSPRGRETQYF

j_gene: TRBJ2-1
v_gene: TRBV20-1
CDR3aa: CSAQNNEQFF

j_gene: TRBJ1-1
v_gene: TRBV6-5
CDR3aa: CASRQIQGTGTEAFF

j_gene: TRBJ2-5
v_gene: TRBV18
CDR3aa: CASSPGTAHQETQYF

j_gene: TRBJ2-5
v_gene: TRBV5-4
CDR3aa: CASSLSGGAETQYF

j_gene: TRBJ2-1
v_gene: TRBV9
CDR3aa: CASSPRTSGGLYNEQFF

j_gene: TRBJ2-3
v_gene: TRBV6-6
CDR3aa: CASSPYDMTQSTDTQYF

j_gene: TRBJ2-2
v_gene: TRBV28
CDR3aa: CASSLQGARGGELFF

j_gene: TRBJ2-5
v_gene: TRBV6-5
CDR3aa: CASLDVLQETQYF